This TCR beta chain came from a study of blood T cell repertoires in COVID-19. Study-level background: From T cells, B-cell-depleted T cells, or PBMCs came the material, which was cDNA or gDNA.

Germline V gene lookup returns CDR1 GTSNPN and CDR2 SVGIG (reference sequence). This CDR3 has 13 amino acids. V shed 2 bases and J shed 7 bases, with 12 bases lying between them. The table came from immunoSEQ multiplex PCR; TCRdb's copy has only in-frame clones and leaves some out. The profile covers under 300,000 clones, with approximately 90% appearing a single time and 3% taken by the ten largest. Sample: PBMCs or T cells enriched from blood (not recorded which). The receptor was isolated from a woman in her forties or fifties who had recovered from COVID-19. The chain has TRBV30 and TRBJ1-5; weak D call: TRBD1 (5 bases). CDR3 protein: CAWSPDRNQPQHF. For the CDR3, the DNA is TGTGCCTGGAGTCCCGACAGAAACCAGCCCCAGCATTTT.